This T cell receptor (beta chain) was obtained from a study of CD8 T cells in Susac syndrome. Looked up from germline, CDR1 is SGHTA and CDR2 is FQGTGA. This CDR3 is 12 amino acids long. V lost 3 bases to trimming and J lost 4 bases, with 6 bases between them. A quantity of roughly 0.5 to 1 ug RNA underwent reverse transcription using random hexamers. TCRdb recomputed calls from the immunoSEQ multiplex PCR reads with MiXCR, one row per CDR3 protein. The data contain 170,000 or so distinct CDR3 sequences, about 94% of them singletons. Negative isolation was applied to CD8+ and CD4+ T cells, and FACS enrichment was applied to TEMRA cells.

The receptor was isolated from a human donor with multiple sclerosis. The sequenced material came from CD4+ T cells from PBMCs. J is TRBJ2-5 and V is TRBV7-3; D is undetermined. The CDR3 DNA sequence: TGTGCCAGCAGCTTCGATTTAGAGACCCAGTACTTC. Protein product: CASSFDLETQYF. Based on the CDR3 plus reference TRBV7-3 and TRBJ2-5, the full variable domain is GAGVSQTPSNKVTEKGKYVELRCDPISGHTALYWYRQSLGQGPEFLIYFQGTGAADDSGLPNDRFFAVRPEGSVSTLKIQRTERGDSAVYLCASSFDLETQYFGPGTRLLVL.